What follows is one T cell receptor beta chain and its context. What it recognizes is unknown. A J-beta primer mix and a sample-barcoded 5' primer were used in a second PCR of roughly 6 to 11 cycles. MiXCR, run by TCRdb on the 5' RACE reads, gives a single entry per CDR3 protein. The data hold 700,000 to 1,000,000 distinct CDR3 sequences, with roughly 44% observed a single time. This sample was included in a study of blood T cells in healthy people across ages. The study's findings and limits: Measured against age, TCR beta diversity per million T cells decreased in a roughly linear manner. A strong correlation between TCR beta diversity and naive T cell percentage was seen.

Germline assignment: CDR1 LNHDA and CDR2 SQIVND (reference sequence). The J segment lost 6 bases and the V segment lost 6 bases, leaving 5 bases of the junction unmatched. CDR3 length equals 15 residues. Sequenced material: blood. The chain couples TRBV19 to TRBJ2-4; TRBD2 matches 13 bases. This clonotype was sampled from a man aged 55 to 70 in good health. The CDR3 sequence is CASSETSGGLNIQYF. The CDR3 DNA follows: TGTGCCAGTAGCGAGACTAGCGGGGGGTTAAACATTCAGTACTTC.